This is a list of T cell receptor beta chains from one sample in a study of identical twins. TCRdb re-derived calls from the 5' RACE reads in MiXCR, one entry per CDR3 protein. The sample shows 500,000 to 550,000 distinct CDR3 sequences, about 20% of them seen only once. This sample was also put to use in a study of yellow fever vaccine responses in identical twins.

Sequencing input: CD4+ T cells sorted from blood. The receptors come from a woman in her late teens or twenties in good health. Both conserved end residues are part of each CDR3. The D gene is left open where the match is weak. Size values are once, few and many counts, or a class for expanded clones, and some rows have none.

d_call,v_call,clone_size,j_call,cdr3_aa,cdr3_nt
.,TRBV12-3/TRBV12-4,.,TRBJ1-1,CASRASRGVFEAFF,TGTGCCAGCAGAGCCTCCCGTGGCGTTTTCGAAGCTTTCTTT
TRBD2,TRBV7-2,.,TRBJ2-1,CASSLDSGRAANEQFF,TGTGCCAGCAGCTTAGATAGCGGGAGGGCCGCCAATGAGCAGTTCTTC
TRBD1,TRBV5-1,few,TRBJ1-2,CASSPGRGQNYGYTF,TGCGCCAGCAGCCCCGGGCGGGGACAGAACTATGGCTACACCTTC
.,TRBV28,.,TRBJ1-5,CATRHDFYQPQHF,TGTGCCACCAGGCACGACTTCTATCAGCCCCAGCATTTT
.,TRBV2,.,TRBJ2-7,CASILLAVGNEQYF,TGTGCCAGCATCCTACTAGCTGTGGGAAACGAGCAGTACTTC
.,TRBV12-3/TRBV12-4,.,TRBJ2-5,CASSKAGGETQYF,TGTGCCAGCAGTAAGGCCGGCGGGGAGACCCAGTACTTC
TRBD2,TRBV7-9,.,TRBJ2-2,CASSLGAGMLTGELFF,TGTGCCAGCAGCTTAGGAGCGGGGATGTTGACGGGGGAGCTGTTTTTT
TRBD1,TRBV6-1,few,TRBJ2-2,CASSIMTGKTGELFF,TGTGCCAGCAGTATTATGACAGGGAAGACCGGGGAGCTGTTTTTT
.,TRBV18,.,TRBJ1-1,CASSPPGRTNTEAFF,TGTGCCAGCTCACCACCTGGCCGCACGAACACTGAAGCTTTCTTT
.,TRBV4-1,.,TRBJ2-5,CASSMSVRTETQYF,TGCGCCAGCAGCATGAGCGTCAGAACAGAGACCCAGTACTTC
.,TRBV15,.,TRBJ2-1,CATSRASAGRLDEQFF,TGTGCCACCAGCAGAGCTTCGGCAGGGAGGCTGGATGAGCAGTTCTTC
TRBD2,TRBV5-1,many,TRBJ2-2,CASSPGLAATGELFF,TGCGCCAGCAGCCCGGGACTAGCGGCTACCGGGGAGCTGTTTTTT
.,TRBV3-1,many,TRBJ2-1,CASSQTSGSYNEQFF,TGTGCCAGCAGCCAAACTAGTGGTTCCTACAATGAGCAGTTCTTC
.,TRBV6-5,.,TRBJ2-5,CASSYAGSVSQETQYF,TGTGCCAGCAGTTACGCAGGGTCGGTTTCTCAAGAGACCCAGTACTTC
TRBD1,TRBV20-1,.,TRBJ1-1,CSASGVTLTGGLEAFF,TGCAGTGCTAGTGGGGTGACCCTCACAGGGGGCCTTGAAGCTTTCTTT
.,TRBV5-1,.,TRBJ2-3,CASSLHRGISTDTQYF,TGCGCCAGCAGCTTGCATAGGGGAATCAGCACAGATACGCAGTATTTT
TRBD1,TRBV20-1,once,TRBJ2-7,CSASPTGQPYEQYF,TGCAGTGCTAGCCCGACAGGGCAGCCCTACGAGCAGTACTTC
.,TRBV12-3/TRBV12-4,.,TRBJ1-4,CASSPFGHQQGKLFF,TGTGCCAGCAGTCCGTTTGGGCACCAACAAGGAAAACTGTTTTTT
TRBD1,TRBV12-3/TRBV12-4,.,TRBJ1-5,CASSRQGGEIQPQHF,TGTGCCAGCAGCCGACAGGGGGGAGAAATCCAGCCCCAGCATTTT
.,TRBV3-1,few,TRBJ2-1,CASSGSGSNNEQFF,TGTGCCAGCAGCGGATCCGGCAGTAACAATGAGCAGTTCTTC
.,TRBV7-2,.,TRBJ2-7,CASSLGPISYEQYF,TGTGCCAGCAGCTTAGGGCCGATCTCCTACGAGCAGTACTTC
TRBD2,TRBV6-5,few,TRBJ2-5,CASSSGRAGETQYF,TGTGCCAGCAGTTCCGGGAGGGCGGGAGAGACCCAGTACTTC
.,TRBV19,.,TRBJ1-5,CASSLNQPQHF,TGTGCCAGTAGCCTCAATCAGCCCCAGCATTTT
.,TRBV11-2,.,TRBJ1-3,CASSQQRNTIYF,TGTGCCAGCAGCCAACAGCGAAACACCATATATTTT
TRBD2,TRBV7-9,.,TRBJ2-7,CASSPLGLAGVGEQYF,TGTGCCAGCAGCCCCCTGGGACTAGCGGGAGTAGGCGAGCAGTACTTC
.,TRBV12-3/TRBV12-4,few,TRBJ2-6,CASSLIGGPGANVLTF,TGTGCCAGCAGTTTAATCGGGGGGCCTGGGGCCAACGTCCTGACTTTC
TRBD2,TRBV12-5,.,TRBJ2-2,CASGTVVREQVGELFF,TGTGCTAGTGGTACGGTCGTGCGGGAGCAAGTCGGGGAGCTGTTTTTT
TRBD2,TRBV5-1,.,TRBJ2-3,CASTSRAGGLFDTQYF,TGCGCCAGCACGTCCCGAGCGGGAGGGCTGTTTGATACGCAGTATTTT
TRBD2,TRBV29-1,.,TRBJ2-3,CSARLADTDTQYF,TGCAGCGCAAGACTAGCCGACACAGATACGCAGTATTTT
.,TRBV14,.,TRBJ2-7,CASSPSYWTGEQYF,TGTGCCAGCAGCCCTAGCTACTGGACGGGTGAGCAGTACTTC
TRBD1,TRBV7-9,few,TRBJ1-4,CASSPGTGEEKLFF,TGTGCCAGCAGCCCCGGGACAGGGGAAGAAAAACTGTTTTTT
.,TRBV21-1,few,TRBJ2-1,CASSGTGEHNEQFF,TGTGCCAGCAGCGGGACAGGAGAACACAATGAGCAGTTCTTC
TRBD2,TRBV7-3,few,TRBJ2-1,CASSSHSGSDEQFF,TGTGCCAGCAGCTCTCATAGCGGGAGTGATGAGCAGTTCTTC
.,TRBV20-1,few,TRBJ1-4,CSAIGVNEKLFF,TGCAGTGCTATAGGTGTGAATGAAAAACTGTTTTTT
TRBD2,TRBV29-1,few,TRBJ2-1,CSVAPRLAGGGEQFF,TGCAGCGTAGCCCCGCGACTAGCGGGAGGGGGTGAGCAGTTCTTC
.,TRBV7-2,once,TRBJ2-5,CASSQEWETQYF,TGTGCCAGCAGCCAAGAGTGGGAGACCCAGTACTTC
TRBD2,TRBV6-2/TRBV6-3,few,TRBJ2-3,CASSYSGGADTQYF,TGTGCCAGCAGTTACAGCGGGGGGGCAGATACGCAGTATTTT
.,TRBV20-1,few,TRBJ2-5,CSAIRPYQETQYF,TGCAGTGCCATCCGTCCTTACCAAGAGACCCAGTACTTC
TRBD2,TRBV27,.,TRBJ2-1,CASSLFTSGLGNEQFF,TGTGCCAGCAGTTTATTTACTAGCGGGTTAGGCAATGAGCAGTTCTTC
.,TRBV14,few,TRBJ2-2,CASSQTRQARNGELFF,TGTGCCAGCAGCCAAACCAGACAGGCACGGAACGGGGAGCTGTTTTTT
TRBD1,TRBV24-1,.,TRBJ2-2,CATSDSQRTGVTGELFF,TGTGCCACCAGTGATTCCCAACGGACAGGGGTGACCGGGGAGCTGTTTTTT
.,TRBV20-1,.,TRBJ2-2,CSASRARRTGELFF,TGCAGTGCTTCCCGGGCCCGTCGCACCGGGGAGCTGTTTTTT
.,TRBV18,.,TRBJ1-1,CASSQHSGGMNTEAFF,TGTGCCAGCTCACAGCATTCCGGGGGGATGAACACTGAAGCTTTCTTT
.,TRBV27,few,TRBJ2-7,CASSSRGEVGYEQYF,TGTGCCAGCAGTTCCCGAGGAGAGGTGGGCTACGAGCAGTACTTC
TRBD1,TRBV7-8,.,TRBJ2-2,CASSPGTGLLGTGELFF,TGTGCCAGCAGCCCTGGGACAGGGCTCCTGGGCACCGGGGAGCTGTTTTTT
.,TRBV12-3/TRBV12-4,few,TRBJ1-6,CASSLGPEQSPLHF,TGTGCCAGCAGTTTAGGGCCCGAGCAATCGCCCCTCCACTTT
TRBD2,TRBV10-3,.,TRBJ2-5,CAISGGTSEKTQYF,TGTGCCATCAGTGGGGGGACTAGCGAGAAGACCCAGTACTTC
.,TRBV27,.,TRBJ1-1,CASSLSGQGEAFF,TGTGCCAGCAGTTTATCAGGGCAGGGGGAAGCTTTCTTT
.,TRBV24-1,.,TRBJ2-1,CATSGMGPTASGQFF,TGTGCCACCAGTGGGATGGGGCCGACGGCCTCGGGGCAGTTCTTC
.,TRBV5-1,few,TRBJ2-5,CASSLEMGQTQYF,TGCGCCAGCAGCTTGGAGATGGGACAGACCCAGTACTTC